The TCR beta chain described here comes from a study of CD49a tissue-resident CD8 T cells in human skin (dated by TCRdb to about 2017). As for the study more broadly: The study looked at subsets of tissue-resident memory CD8+ T cells in human skin, with the subsets defined by expression of CD49a, CD69 and CD103.

In sorted CD8+ T cells obtained from the blood, dermis and epidermis of roughly 5 healthy donors, TCR beta CDR3 regions were analysed. All TCR-sequenced donors were healthy individuals, and each provided both blood and skin samples. Sorting was used to isolate CD8+ T cell populations ahead of TCR beta sequencing. Comment on this clone: No antigen is known for it. Per-nucleotide qualities are absent, and no much larger clonotype sits a single base away.

From a lookup of the germline V gene, CDR1 and CDR2 are SGHDT and YYEEEE. The germline ends are 15 bases apart after V is trimmed by 3 bases and J by 6 bases. The CDR3 sequence holds 15 residues, the cysteine and phenylalanine included. The only DNA kept is the CDR3, 45 bases in frame from the first base. Library preparation used the immunoSEQ multiplex PCR assay. The original pipeline was this. Frequencies of TCR V beta family usage were compared among the sorted CD8+ T cell populations from blood, dermis and epidermis. Imported from immuneACCESS, the table was reduced by TCRdb to in-frame sequences with V and J called. These copies leave out some clones; in studies compared against another copy, an unresolved V gene accounts for under half, and the cause of the remainder is not known. The V and J calls and clone size are taken from that table; D and trimming were inferred from the DNA. The sample table contains some 840 clones; only one count was recorded for approximately 73% of them. Clones ranked in the top ten supply roughly 13% of the sample.

The sample was CLA- CD8+ effector memory T cells sorted from blood. This receptor was obtained from a human donor in good health. The chain joins TRBV5-6 to TRBJ2-2, with a weak D call of TRBD2 (5 bases match). The CDR3 here reads CASSSDLLDPGELFF. At the DNA level, the sequence is TGTGCCAGCAGCTCTGACCTACTAGATCCCGGGGAGCTGTTTTTT.